The source of this T cell receptor (beta chain) is a study of regulatory T cells in long-lasting Graves disease. Study outcomes and limitations: Graves' patients with persistent disease showed TCR diversity lower than patients newly diagnosed. TRBV28 was favored in persistent disease, as were TRBJ1-2 and TRBJ2-5.

This clonotype has a count of ten or more. Its antigen is currently unknown. Assembly of TCR beta libraries relied on iRepertoire HTBI primers together with Arm-PCR of CDR3 regions. TCRdb reanalysed the multiplex PCR reads using MiXCR and keeps one entry per CDR3 protein. Among about 460,000 distinct CDR3 sequences listed, 11% to 15% were seen once. Time point meaning: newly diagnosed GD, antithyroid drugs for less than 3 months. Isolated PBMC RNA provided the starting material for the TCR library. The CDR3 runs to 18 residues. Per the germline V gene, CDR1 is SGHRS and CDR2 is YFSETQ. Trimming removed 1 base at V and 6 bases at J, with 24 bases between. In addition, the sample was reused for a study of T cells in Graves' hyperthyroidism and ophthalmopathy. That source adds: Every diagnosis used clinical symptoms, serum thyroxine and TRAb, thyroid ultrasound and orbital computed tomography. HTBI primers were the set used in a first-round RT-PCR of the TCR CDR3.

This receptor was taken from a woman aged 50 to 60 with Graves disease. This sequence joins TRBV5-1 and TRBJ2-3; D gene ambiguous. The material was peripheral blood mononuclear cells (PBMCs), obtained at new diagnosis, from a patient treated with antithyroid drugs. The CDR3 DNA reads TGCGCCAGCAGCTTGTCCCCCCTGTGGCGCCACCATGGCGATACGCAGTATTTT. Protein: CASSLSPLWRHHGDTQYF.